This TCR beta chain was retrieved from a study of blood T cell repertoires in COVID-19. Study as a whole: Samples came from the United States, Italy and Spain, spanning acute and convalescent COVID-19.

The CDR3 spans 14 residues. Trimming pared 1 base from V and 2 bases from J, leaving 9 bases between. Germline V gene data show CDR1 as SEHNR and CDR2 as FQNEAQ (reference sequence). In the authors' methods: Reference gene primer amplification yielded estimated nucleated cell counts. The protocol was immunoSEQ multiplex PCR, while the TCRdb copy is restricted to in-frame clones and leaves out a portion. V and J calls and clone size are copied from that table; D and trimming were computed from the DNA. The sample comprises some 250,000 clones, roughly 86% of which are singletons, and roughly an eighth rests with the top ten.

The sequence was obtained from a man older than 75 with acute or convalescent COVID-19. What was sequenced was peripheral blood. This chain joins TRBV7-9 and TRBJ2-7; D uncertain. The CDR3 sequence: CASSLDLLPYEQYF. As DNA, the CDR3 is TGTGCCAGCAGCTTAGATTTACTCCCCTACGAGCAGTACTTC.